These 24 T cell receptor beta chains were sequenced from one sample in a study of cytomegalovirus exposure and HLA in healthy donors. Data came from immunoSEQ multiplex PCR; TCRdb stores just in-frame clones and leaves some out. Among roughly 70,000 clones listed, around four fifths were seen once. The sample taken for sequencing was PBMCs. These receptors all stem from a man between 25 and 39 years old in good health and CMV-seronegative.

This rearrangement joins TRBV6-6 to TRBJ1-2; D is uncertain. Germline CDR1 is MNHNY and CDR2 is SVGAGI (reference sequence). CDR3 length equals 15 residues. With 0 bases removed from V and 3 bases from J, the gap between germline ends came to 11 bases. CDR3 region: CASSYSEGSYYGYTF. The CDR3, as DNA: TGTGCCAGCAGTTACTCAGAGGGATCGTACTATGGCTACACCTTC.

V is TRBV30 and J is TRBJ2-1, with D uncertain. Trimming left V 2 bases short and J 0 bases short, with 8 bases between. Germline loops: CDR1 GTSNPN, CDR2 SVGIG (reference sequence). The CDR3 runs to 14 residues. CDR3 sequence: CAWSSLSSYNEQFF. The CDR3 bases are TGTGCCTGGAGTTCCCTAAGCTCCTACAATGAGCAGTTCTTC. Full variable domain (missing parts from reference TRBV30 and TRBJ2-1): SQTIHQWPATLVQPVGSPLSLECTVEGTSNPNLYWYRQAAGRGLQLLFYSVGIGQISSEVPQNLSASRPQDRQFILSSKKLLLSDSGFYLCAWSSLSSYNEQFFGPGTRLTVL.

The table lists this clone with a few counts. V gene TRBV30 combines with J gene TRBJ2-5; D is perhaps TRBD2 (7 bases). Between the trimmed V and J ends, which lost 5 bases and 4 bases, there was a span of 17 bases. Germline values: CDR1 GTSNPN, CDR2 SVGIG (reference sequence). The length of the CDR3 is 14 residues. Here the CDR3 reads CAWGSGGSGETQYF. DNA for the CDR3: TGTGCCTGGGGGTCGGGGGGCAGTGGAGAGACCCAGTACTTC.

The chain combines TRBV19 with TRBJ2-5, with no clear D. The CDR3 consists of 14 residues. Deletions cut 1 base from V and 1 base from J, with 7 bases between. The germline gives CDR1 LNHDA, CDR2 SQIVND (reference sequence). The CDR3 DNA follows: TGTGCCAGTAGTATAGCCCAGGCCCAAGAGACCCAGTACTTC. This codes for CASSIAQAQETQYF.

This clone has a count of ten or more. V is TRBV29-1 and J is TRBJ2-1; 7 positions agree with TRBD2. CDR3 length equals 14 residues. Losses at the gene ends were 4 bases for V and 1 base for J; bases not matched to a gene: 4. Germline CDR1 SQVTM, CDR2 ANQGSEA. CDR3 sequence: CSVGASGSYNEQFF. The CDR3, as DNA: TGCAGCGTTGGGGCTAGCGGATCCTACAATGAGCAGTTCTTC.

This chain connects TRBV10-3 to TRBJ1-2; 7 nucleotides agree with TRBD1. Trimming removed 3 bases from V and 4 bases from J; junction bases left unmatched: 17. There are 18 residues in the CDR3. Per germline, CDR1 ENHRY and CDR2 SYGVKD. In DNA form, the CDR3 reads TGTGCCATCAGTGATAGACCCCAGGGGGGCATGAGGGGCTATGGCTACACCTTC. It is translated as CAISDRPQGGMRGYGYTF.

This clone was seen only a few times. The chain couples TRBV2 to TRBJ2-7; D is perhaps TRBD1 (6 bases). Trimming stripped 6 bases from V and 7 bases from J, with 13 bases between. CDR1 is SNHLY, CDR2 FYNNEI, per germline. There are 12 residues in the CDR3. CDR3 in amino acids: CASRHTGSEQYF. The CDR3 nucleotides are TGTGCCAGCAGACACACAGGGAGTGAGCAGTACTTC.

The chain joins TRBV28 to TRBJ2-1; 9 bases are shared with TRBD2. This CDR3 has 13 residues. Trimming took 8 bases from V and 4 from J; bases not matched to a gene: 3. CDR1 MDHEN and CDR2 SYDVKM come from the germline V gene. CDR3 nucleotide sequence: TGTGCCAGCGTCCTAGCGGGGTACAATGAGCAGTTCTTC. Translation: CASVLAGYNEQFF.

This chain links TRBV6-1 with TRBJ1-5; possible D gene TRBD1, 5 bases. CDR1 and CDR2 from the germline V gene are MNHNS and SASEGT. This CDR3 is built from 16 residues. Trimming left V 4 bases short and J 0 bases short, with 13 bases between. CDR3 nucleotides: TGTGCCAGCAGTGGCTCCCGGACACGTAGCAATCAGCCCCAGCATTTT. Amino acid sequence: CASSGSRTRSNQPQHF.

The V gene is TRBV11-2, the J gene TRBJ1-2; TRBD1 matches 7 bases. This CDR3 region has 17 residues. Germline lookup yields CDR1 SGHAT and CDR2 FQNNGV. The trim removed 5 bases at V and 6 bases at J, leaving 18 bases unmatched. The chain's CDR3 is CASSPLRTGAIGDGYTF. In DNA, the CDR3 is TGTGCCAGCAGCCCCCTCCGTACAGGGGCCATTGGGGATGGCTACACCTTC.

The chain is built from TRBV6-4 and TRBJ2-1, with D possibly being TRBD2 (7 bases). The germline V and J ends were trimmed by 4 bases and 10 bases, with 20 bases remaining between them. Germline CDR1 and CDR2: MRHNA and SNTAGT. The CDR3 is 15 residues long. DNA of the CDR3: TGTGCCAGCAGTGTGGGGCCCGGGGGGCCGTGGGAGCAGTTCTTC. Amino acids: CASSVGPGGPWEQFF.

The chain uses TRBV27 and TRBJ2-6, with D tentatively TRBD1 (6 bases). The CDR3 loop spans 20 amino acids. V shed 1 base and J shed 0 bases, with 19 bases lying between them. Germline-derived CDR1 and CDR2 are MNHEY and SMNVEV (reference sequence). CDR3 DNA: TGTGCCAGCAGTTTATTTGGACAGTCTTATGGCGGCTCTGGGGCCAACGTCCTGACTTTC. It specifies CASSLFGQSYGGSGANVLTF.

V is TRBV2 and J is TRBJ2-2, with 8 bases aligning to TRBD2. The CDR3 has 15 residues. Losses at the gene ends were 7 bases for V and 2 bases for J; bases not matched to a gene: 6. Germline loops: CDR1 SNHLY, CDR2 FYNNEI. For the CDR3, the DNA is TGTGCCAGCACCTTCACTAGCGGAAACACCGGGGAGCTGTTTTTT. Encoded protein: CASTFTSGNTGELFF.

The CDR3 DNA sequence: TGTGCCAGTAGTCCTACGGGAACTATTTACACCGGGGAGCTGTTTTTT. Protein sequence: CASSPTGTIYTGELFF. This rearrangement joins TRBV19 to TRBJ2-2, with a weak D call TRBD2 (5 bases). This CDR3 contains 16 residues. Germline CDR1 is LNHDA and CDR2 is SQIVND (reference sequence). Between the trimmed V and J ends, which lost 5 bases and 3 bases, there was a span of 16 bases.

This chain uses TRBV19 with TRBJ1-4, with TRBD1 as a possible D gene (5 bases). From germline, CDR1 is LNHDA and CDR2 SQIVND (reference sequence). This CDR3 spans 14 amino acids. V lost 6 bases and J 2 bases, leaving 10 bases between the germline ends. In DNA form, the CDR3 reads TGTGCCAGTAGCCCGACAGTGACTAATGAAAAACTGTTTTTT. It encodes CASSPTVTNEKLFF.

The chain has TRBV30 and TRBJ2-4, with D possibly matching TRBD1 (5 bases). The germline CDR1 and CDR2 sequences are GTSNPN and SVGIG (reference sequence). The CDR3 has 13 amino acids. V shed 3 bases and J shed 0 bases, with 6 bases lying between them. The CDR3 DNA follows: TGTGCCTGGAGAGGGGTAGCCAAAAACATTCAGTACTTC. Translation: CAWRGVAKNIQYF.

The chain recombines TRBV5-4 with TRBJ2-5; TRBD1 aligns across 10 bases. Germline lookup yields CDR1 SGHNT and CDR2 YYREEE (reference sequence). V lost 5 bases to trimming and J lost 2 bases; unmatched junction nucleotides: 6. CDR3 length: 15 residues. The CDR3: CASRADRGLQETQYF. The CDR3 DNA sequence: TGTGCCAGCAGGGCAGACAGGGGGCTTCAAGAGACCCAGTACTTC.

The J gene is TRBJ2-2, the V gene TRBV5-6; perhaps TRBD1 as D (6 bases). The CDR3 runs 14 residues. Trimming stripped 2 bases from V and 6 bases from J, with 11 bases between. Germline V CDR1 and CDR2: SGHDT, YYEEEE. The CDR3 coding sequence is TGTGCCAGCAGCTTAGGGGGTACCCCCGGGGAGCTGTTTTTT. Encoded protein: CASSLGGTPGELFF.

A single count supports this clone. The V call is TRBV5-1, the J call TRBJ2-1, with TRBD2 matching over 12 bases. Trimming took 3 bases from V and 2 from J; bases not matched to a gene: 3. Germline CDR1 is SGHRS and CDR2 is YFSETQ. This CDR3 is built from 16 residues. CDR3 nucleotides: TGCGCCAGCAGCTCCGGACTAGCGGGGACCTACAATGAGCAGTTCTTC. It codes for CASSSGLAGTYNEQFF.

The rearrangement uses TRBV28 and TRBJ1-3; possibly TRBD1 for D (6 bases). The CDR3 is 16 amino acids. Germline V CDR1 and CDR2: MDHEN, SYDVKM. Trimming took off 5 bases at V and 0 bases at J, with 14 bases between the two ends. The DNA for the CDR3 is TGTGCCAGCAGTGGCAATGGGGGCGGCTCTGGAAACACCATATATTTT. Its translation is CASSGNGGGSGNTIYF.

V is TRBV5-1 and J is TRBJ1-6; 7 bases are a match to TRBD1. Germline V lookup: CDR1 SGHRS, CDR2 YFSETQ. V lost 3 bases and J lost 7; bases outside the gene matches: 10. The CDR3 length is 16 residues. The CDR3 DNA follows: TGCGCCAGCAGCTCGACGTCTGGGACAGCAAATTCACCCCTCCACTTT. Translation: CASSSTSGTANSPLHF.

This CDR3 reads CASSQAGGKHTGELFF. As DNA, the CDR3 is TGTGCCAGCAGTCAGGCAGGGGGAAAGCACACCGGGGAGCTGTTTTTT. The gene calls are TRBV27 and TRBJ2-2; 7 bases fit TRBD1. The CDR3 has 16 residues. The germline V gene has CDR1 MNHEY and CDR2 SMNVEV (reference sequence). Trimming took 5 bases from V and 3 from J; bases not matched to a gene: 9.

CDR3 in DNA: TGTGCCAGCAGCGCCAGGGATAGCGGATTGTCCTACAATGAGCAGTTCTTC. Its translation: CASSARDSGLSYNEQFF. The chain links TRBV9 to TRBJ2-1; D is perhaps TRBD2 (6 bases). Trimming took 3 bases from V and 1 from J, leaving 17 bases between them. The CDR3 is made up of 17 amino acids. Germline loops: CDR1 SGDLS, CDR2 YYNGEE.

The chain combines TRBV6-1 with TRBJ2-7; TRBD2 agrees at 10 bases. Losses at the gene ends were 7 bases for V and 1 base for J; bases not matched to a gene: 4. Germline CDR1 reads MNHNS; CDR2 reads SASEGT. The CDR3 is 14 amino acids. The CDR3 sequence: CASTRTSGSYEQYV. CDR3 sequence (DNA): TGTGCCAGCACTCGGACTAGCGGATCCTACGAGCAGTACGTC.